This T cell receptor beta chain was obtained from a study of OX40 agonist ivuxolimab in advanced cancers. General study findings and limits: The average count of expanded clones was higher among CD8+ T cells than among CD4+.

The CDR3 has 12 residues. Germline V gene sequence: CDR1 SGHRS, CDR2 YFSETQ. The V gene lost 2 bases and the J gene lost 2 bases, with 4 bases spanning the gap. TCRdb keeps only in-frame clones here, not all; method: immunoSEQ multiplex PCR. The sample holds 80,000 or so clones, over 80% seen once. For this clone: Its antigen is not known.

The chain has TRBV5-1 and TRBJ1-1; the D is unclear. Source: CD4+ or CD8+ T cells sorted from blood, taken in a trial of the OX40 agonist ivuxolimab. The clonotype originates from an adult with an advanced solid tumor such as melanoma, head and neck, liver or kidney cancer. As DNA, the CDR3 is TGCGCCAGCAGCTTTGGAAACACTGAAGCTTTCTTT. This codes for CASSFGNTEAFF.